The 16 T cell receptor beta chains below were found in one sample sequenced in a study of T-cell reconstitution after alpha-beta-depleted transplantation in children. Unique molecular identifiers were used in preparing the TCRbeta library. TCRdb re-called the PCR reads through MiXCR, storing one row per CDR3 protein. In the table there are hundreds of thousands of distinct CDR3 sequences, about 17% of which are singletons. The starting material was PBMCs, mostly from graft donor cells, obtained 360 days after TCRalphabeta/CD19-depleted stem cell transplant. The receptors derive from a boy in the first two years of life who had a stem cell transplant for Wiskott-Aldrich syndrome, so the T cells may come from the graft donor.

This clonotype has just a few counts. The V call is TRBV14, the J call TRBJ2-2; tentatively, D is TRBD2 (5 bases). The ends were cut back, 0 bases at V and 1 base at J, with 9 bases in the middle. Germline-derived CDR1 and CDR2 are SGHDN and FVKESK. This CDR3 is built from 16 residues. The CDR3 DNA follows: TGTGCCAGCAGCCAAGAGAAGCGGAGGAACACCGGGGAGCTGTTTTTT. It yields the protein CASSQEKRRNTGELFF.

The V gene is TRBV11-2, the J gene TRBJ1-1; tentatively, D is TRBD1 (5 bases). Per germline, CDR1 SGHAT and CDR2 FQNNGV. Trimming removed 5 bases at V and 4 bases at J, with 8 bases between. The CDR3 runs 12 residues. Written as DNA, the CDR3 is TGTGCCAGCAGCCCAGGGTTCACTGAAGCTTTCTTT. The encoded protein is CASSPGFTEAFF. The variable domain in full, completed from reference TRBV11-2 and TRBJ1-1, reads EAGVAQSPRYKIIEKRQSVAFWCNPISGHATLYWYQQILGQGPKLLIQFQNNGVVDDSQLPKDRFSAERLKGVDSTLKIQPAKLEDSAVYLCASSPGFTEAFFGQGTRLTVV.

In this sample, this clonotype turned up a few times. V gene TRBV4-3 combines with J gene TRBJ2-7, with 7 positions matching TRBD1. Germline V gene data show CDR1 as LGHNA and CDR2 as YSLEER. The length of the CDR3 is 15 residues. The V gene end was trimmed by 0 bases and the J gene end by 0 bases; junction bases not matched to a gene: 2. The CDR3 spells CASSQEGDSSYEQYF. The CDR3, as DNA: TGCGCCAGCAGCCAAGAGGGGGACAGCTCCTACGAGCAGTACTTC.

This clonotype came up a few times. The chain joins TRBV12-5 to TRBJ1-5; D not certain. CDR3 length equals 14 residues. Germline assignment: CDR1 LGHNT and CDR2 FRNRAP. The ends were cut back, 1 base at V and 0 bases at J, with 4 bases in the middle. The CDR3 DNA follows: TGTGCTAGTGGTTTGGGGGGTAGCAATCAGCCCCAGCATTTT. This gives the protein CASGLGGSNQPQHF.

There are a few counts of this clonotype. This rearrangement joins TRBV27 to TRBJ2-5, with 11 positions matching TRBD2. Germline-derived CDR1 and CDR2 are MNHEY and SMNVEV (reference sequence). Germline trimming cut 6 bases from V and 7 bases from J; bases unmatched to any gene: 10. The CDR3 runs to 15 residues. For the CDR3, the DNA is TGTGCCAGCAGACCAACTAGCGGGAGAACGGGGACCCAGTACTTC. Translation: CASRPTSGRTGTQYF.

The chain recombines TRBV7-2 with TRBJ2-4, with 13 positions matching TRBD2. J gave up 7 bases and V 5 bases, and 11 bases lay outside the gene matches. The CDR3 loop spans 17 amino acids. Germline loops: CDR1 SGHTA, CDR2 FQGNSA. The chain's CDR3 is CASSRLAGGGGKNIQYF. CDR3 nucleotide sequence: TGTGCCAGCAGCCGACTAGCGGGAGGAGGCGGGAAGAACATTCAGTACTTC.

This clonotype was detected only a few times. The chain links TRBV5-1 to TRBJ2-1; 12 nucleotides match TRBD2. Germline loops: CDR1 SGHRS, CDR2 YFSETQ. The length of the CDR3 is 14 residues. V was clipped by 0 bases and J by 12 bases; unmatched bases: 4. The CDR3 protein is CASSLETSGGWQFF. CDR3 sequence (DNA): TGCGCCAGCAGCTTGGAGACTAGCGGGGGATGGCAGTTCTTC.

This clonotype was counted between two and nine times. The chain employs TRBV7-2 and TRBJ2-7; D gene ambiguous. CDR1 is SGHTA, CDR2 FQGNSA, per germline. V dropped 1 base and J dropped 4 bases, with 17 bases sitting between them. CDR3 length equals 16 residues. Here the CDR3 reads CASSLVIDRYLYEQYF. The CDR3 region has the DNA TGTGCCAGCAGCTTAGTGATAGATCGGTATTTATACGAGCAGTACTTC. Looking up the rest from reference TRBV7-2 and TRBJ2-7 gives the full variable domain: GAGVSQSPSNKVTEKGKDVELRCDPISGHTALYWYRQSLGQGLEFLIYFQGNSAPDKSGLPSDRFSAERTGGSVSTLTIQRTQQEDSAVYLCASSLVIDRYLYEQYFGPGTRLTVT.

The genes are TRBV20-1 and TRBJ2-1, with D perhaps matching TRBD2 (5 bases). The CDR3 loop spans 15 amino acids. CDR1 DFQATT and CDR2 SNEGSKA come from the germline V gene (reference sequence). The V and J ends lost 1 base and 5 bases respectively, with 15 bases between them. The CDR3 DNA follows: TGCAGTGCTAGAGGGGAGCTGGGAGCACACAATGAGCAGTTCTTC. It is translated as CSARGELGAHNEQFF.

The chain carries TRBV12-3 or TRBV12-4 and TRBJ2-7, with TRBD2 matching 7 bases. V was clipped by 5 bases and J by 4 bases; unmatched bases: 11. The CDR3 totals 15 residues. The CDR3 here is CASSLWGRGSYEQYF. The CDR3 DNA follows: TGTGCCAGCAGTCTGTGGGGGAGGGGATCGTACGAGCAGTACTTC.

The DNA for the CDR3 is TGTGCCAGCAGCTTAGTAGGGGGGGTAACGGAGACCCAGTACTTC. Its translation: CASSLVGGVTETQYF. J is TRBJ2-5 and V is TRBV11-2; a possible D gene is TRBD2 (7 bases). Germline assignment: CDR1 SGHAT and CDR2 FQNNGV. Trimming removed 1 base at V and 5 bases at J, with 14 bases between. There are 15 residues in the CDR3.

This clonotype turned up a few times. The V call is TRBV4-3, the J call TRBJ2-2; D is unresolved. Deletions cut 2 bases from V and 0 bases from J, with 7 bases between. This CDR3 is built from 15 residues. Germline V gene data show CDR1 as LGHNA and CDR2 as YSLEER. DNA for the CDR3: TGCGCCAGCAGCCAAAGGAGCGCGAACACCGGGGAGCTGTTTTTT. Its translation: CASSQRSANTGELFF.

This clonotype was seen more than once but under ten times. This rearrangement joins TRBV6-5 to TRBJ2-7; 8 nucleotides match TRBD1. The CDR3 consists of 17 residues. With V trimmed by 6 bases and J by 7 bases, 20 bases remained unmatched. Germline assignment: CDR1 MNHEY and CDR2 SVGAGI. The CDR3 bases are TGTGCCAGCAGCTACGGACAGGGAACCTCTTTGTATAGGGAGCAGTACTTC. Translating gives CASSYGQGTSLYREQYF.

The chain uses TRBV7-2 and TRBJ2-5; possibly TRBD1 or TRBD2 for D (5 bases each). Trimming shortened V by 5 bases and J by 5 bases, and 15 bases separated the two germline ends. The CDR3 consists of 14 residues. Germline V gives CDR1 SGHTA, CDR2 FQGNSA. The CDR3 here is CASSLWQGEETQYF. The CDR3 nucleotides read TGTGCCAGCAGCCTTTGGCAGGGAGAGGAGACCCAGTACTTC.

Only a few counts were recorded for this clonotype. The V and J genes are TRBV20-1 and TRBJ2-4; 7 bases align to TRBD1. J was trimmed by 1 base and V by 5 bases; bases with no gene match: 5. The germline V gene encodes CDR1 DFQATT and CDR2 SNEGSKA (reference sequence). This CDR3 is 14 amino acids long. The CDR3 sequence: CSAGRGSAKNIQYF. CDR3 bases: TGCAGTGCTGGCAGGGGGTCGGCCAAAAACATTCAGTACTTC.

This rearrangement joins TRBV12-3 or TRBV12-4 to TRBJ2-2; 7 bases fit TRBD2. J was trimmed by 0 bases and V by 1 base; bases with no gene match: 2. CDR3 size: 16 residues. CDR3 DNA: TGTGCCAGCAGTTTAGGGGAGGGACCGAACACCGGGGAGCTGTTTTTT. As protein: CASSLGEGPNTGELFF.